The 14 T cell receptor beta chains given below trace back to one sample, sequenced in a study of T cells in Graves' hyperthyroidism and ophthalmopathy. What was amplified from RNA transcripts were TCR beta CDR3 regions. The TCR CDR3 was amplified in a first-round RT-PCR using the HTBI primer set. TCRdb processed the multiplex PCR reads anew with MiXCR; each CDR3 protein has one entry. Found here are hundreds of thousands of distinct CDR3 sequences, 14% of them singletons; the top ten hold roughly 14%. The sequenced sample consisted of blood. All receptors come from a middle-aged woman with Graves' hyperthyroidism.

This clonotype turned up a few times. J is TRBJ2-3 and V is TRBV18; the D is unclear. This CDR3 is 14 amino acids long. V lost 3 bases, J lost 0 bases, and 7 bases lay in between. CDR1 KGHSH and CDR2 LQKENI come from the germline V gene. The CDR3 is CASSPGISTDTQYF. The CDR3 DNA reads TGTGCCAGCTCACCGGGAATTAGCACAGATACGCAGTATTTT.

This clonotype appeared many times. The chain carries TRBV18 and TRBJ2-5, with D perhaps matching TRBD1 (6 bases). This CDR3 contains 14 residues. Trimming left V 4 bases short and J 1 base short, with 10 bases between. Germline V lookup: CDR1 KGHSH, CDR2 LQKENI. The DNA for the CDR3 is TGTGCCAGCTCACAACAGGGCCCCCAAGAGACCCAGTACTTC. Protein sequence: CASSQQGPQETQYF.

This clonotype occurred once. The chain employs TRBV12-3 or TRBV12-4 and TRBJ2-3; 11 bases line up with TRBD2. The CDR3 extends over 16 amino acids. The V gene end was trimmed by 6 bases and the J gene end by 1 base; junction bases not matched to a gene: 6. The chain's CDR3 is CASSVLSGGGTDTQYF. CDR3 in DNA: TGTGCCAGCAGCGTCCTTAGCGGGGGGGGCACAGATACGCAGTATTTT.

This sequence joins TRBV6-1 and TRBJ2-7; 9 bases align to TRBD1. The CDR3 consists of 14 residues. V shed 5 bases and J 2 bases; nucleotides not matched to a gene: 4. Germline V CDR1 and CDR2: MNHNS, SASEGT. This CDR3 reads CASSTGGATYEQYF. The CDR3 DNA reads TGTGCCAGCAGTACAGGGGGCGCCACCTACGAGCAGTACTTC.

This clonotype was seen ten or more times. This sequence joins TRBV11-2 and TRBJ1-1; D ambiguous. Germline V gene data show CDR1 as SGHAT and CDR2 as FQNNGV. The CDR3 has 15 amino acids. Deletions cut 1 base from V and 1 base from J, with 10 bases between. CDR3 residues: CASSLVFNKNTEAFF. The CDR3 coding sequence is TGTGCCAGCAGCTTAGTTTTCAACAAGAACACTGAAGCTTTCTTT.

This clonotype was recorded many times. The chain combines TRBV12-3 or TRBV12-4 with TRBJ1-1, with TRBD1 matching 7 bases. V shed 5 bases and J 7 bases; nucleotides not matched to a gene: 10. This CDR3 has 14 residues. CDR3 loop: CASSLGTVGIEAFF. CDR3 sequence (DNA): TGTGCCAGCAGTCTCGGGACAGTGGGTATTGAAGCTTTCTTT.

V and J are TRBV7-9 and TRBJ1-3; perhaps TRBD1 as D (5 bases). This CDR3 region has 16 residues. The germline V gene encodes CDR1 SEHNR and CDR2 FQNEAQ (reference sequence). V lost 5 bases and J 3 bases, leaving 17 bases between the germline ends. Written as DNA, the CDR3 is TGTGCCAGCAGCCCAGTGATATCGGGGGTTGGAAACACCATATATTTT. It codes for CASSPVISGVGNTIYF.

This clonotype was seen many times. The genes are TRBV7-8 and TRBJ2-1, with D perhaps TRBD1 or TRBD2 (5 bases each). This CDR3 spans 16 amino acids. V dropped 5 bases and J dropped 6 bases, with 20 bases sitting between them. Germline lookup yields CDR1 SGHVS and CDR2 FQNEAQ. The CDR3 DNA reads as TGTGCCAGCAGCATAGATCGGGGACCTCTGCTCAATGAGCAGTTCTTC. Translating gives CASSIDRGPLLNEQFF.

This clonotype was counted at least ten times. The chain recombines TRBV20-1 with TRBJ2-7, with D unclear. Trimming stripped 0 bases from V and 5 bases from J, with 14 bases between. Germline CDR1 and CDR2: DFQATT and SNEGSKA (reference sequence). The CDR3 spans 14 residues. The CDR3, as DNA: TGCAGTGCTAGAGATAGGTTCGTGGGTAACGAGCAGTACTTC. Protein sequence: CSARDRFVGNEQYF.

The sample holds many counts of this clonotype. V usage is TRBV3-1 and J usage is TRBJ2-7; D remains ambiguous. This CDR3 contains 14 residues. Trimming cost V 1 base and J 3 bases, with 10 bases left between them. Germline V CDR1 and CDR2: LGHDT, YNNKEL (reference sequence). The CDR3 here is CASSQGVANYEQYF. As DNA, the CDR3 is TGTGCCAGCAGCCAAGGTGTAGCTAACTACGAGCAGTACTTC.

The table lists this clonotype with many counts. The CDR3: CASINSPVTGQEQFF. Here the CDR3 DNA reads TGTGCCAGCATTAACTCCCCGGTGACGGGACAAGAGCAGTTCTTC. The chain employs TRBV2 and TRBJ2-1; maybe TRBD1 (6 bases). The CDR3 consists of 15 residues. Trimming took 7 bases from V and 10 from J, leaving 23 bases between them. Germline CDR1 SNHLY, CDR2 FYNNEI.

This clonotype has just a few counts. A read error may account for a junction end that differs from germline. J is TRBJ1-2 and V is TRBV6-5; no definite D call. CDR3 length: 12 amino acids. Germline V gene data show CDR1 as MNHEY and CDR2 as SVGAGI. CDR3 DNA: TGTGCCAGCAGTTCCTCTCTGGGCGGCGACGCCTTC. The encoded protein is CASSSSLGGDAF.

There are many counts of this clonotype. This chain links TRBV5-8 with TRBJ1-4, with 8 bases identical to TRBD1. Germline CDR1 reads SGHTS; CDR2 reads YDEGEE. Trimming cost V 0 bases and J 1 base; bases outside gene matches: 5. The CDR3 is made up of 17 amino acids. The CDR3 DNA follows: TGTGCCAGCAGCTTGGGGACAGGGAAGCTAACTAATGAAAAACTGTTTTTT. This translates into CASSLGTGKLTNEKLFF. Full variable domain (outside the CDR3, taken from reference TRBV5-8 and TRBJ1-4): EAGVTQSPTHLIKTRGQQATLRCSPISGHTSVYWYQQALGLGLQFLLWYDEGEERNRGNFPPRFSGRQFPNYSSELNVNALELEDSALYLCASSLGTGKLTNEKLFFGSGTQLSVL.

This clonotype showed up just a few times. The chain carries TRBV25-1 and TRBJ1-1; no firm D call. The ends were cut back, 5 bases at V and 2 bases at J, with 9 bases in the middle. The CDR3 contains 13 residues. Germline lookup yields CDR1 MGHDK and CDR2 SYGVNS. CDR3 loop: CASSTLVNTEAFF. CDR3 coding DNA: TGTGCCAGCAGTACCCTAGTCAACACTGAAGCTTTCTTT.